This T cell receptor beta chain came from a study of T cell responses to AZD1222 COVID-19 vaccine. CDR3 length: 15 amino acids. The V gene end was trimmed by 3 bases and the J gene end by 3 bases; junction bases not matched to a gene: 7. Germline V CDR1 and CDR2: SGHKS, YYEKEE (reference sequence). Assay: immunoSEQ multiplex PCR; the TCRdb copy retains only in-frame clones and omits some. The table has under 150,000 clones, roughly 91% seen once. The chain carries TRBV5-5 and TRBJ2-5; TRBD1 matches 8 bases. Sample: peripheral blood, taken on day 0 of AZD1222 vaccination. The clonotype originates from an adult in good health. The CDR3 DNA reads TGTGCCAGCAGCTGGGATGGGACAGGAGAAGAGACCCAGTACTTC. It is translated as CASSWDGTGEETQYF.